This is a list of T cell receptor beta chains from one sample in a study of naive and memory T cell subsets. In TCRdb, the 5' RACE reads were re-called with MiXCR into one record per CDR3 protein. The data hold about 48,000 distinct CDR3 sequences, with around 5% observed a single time. The receptors here all came from a female donor in good health. CDR3s include the opening cysteine and the closing phenylalanine or tryptophan. D genes are given only for firm matches. Rows may omit the clone size; those that give it use once, few, many or a size class.

>TRBD1|TRBV12-3/TRBV12-4|TRBJ1-2|many
CASSRDRDGYTF
TGTGCCAGCAGTCGAGACAGGGATGGCTACACCTTC
>-|TRBV28|TRBJ1-6|-
CASSPQGRNSPLHF
TGTGCCAGCAGCCCCCAGGGTCGTAATTCACCCCTCCACTTT
>-|TRBV4-2|TRBJ2-3|many
CASSQGDVGVTQYF
TGTGCCAGCAGCCAAGGGGACGTAGGTGTTACGCAGTATTTT
>-|TRBV29-1|TRBJ1-2|many
CSGRDTTNYGYTF
TGCAGCGGTCGGGACACCACTAACTATGGCTACACCTTC
>TRBD2|TRBV7-8|TRBJ2-2|few
CASSPIAGGNTGELFF
TGTGCCAGCAGCCCGATAGCGGGAGGGAACACCGGGGAGCTGTTTTTT
>TRBD1|TRBV6-2/TRBV6-3|TRBJ1-2|many
CASRGTALYGYTF
TGTGCCAGCAGAGGGACAGCTCTATATGGCTACACCTTC
>TRBD2|TRBV6-2/TRBV6-3|TRBJ2-1|many
CASTLAGGPNEQFF
TGTGCCAGCACCCTAGCGGGAGGGCCAAATGAGCAGTTCTTC
>TRBD2|TRBV9|TRBJ2-1|many
CASSKNSGRLFF
TGTGCCAGCAGCAAAAATAGCGGGAGACTGTTCTTC
>TRBD2|TRBV10-3|TRBJ2-7|many
CATAGTSDYEQYF
TGTGCCACCGCCGGGACTAGCGACTACGAGCAGTACTTC
>TRBD1|TRBV6-5|TRBJ1-1|-
CASRRDRGFPEAFF
TGTGCCAGCAGGCGGGACAGGGGCTTTCCTGAAGCTTTCTTT
>TRBD1|TRBV3-1|TRBJ2-2|many
CASSQVRGPAGELFF
TGTGCCAGCAGCCAAGTCAGGGGGCCGGCCGGGGAGCTGTTTTTT
>-|TRBV28|TRBJ2-2|-
CASSFPGKGCTGELFF
TGTGCCAGCAGTTTTCCTGGTAAAGGGTGCACCGGGGAGCTGTTTTTT
>TRBD2|TRBV18|TRBJ2-1|many
CASSEGLSDNEQFF
TGTGCCAGCTCAGAGGGACTATCCGACAATGAGCAGTTCTTC
>-|TRBV4-3|TRBJ1-4|many
CASSLDEKLFF
TGCGCCAGCAGCCTGGATGAAAAACTGTTTTTT
>-|TRBV19|TRBJ2-3|many
CASSIVADPPNTQYF
TGTGCCAGTAGTATAGTAGCGGACCCTCCAAATACGCAGTATTTT
>-|TRBV20-1|TRBJ2-5|many
CSVGGGRGGETQYF
TGCAGTGTGGGGGGGGGGCGAGGTGGAGAGACCCAGTACTTC
>-|TRBV7-8|TRBJ2-7|-
CASSLGTLIGEQYF
TGTGCCAGCAGCTTGGGGACACTCATAGGCGAGCAGTACTTC
>TRBD1|TRBV20-1|TRBJ2-7|many
CSATGQGWGEQYF
TGCAGTGCCACCGGACAGGGATGGGGAGAGCAGTACTTC
>-|TRBV6-5|TRBJ2-3|many
CASSYGGLGTDTQYF
TGTGCCAGCAGTTACGGGGGGCTCGGCACAGATACGCAGTATTTT
>TRBD2|TRBV7-2|TRBJ2-1|many
CASSSWTSANEQFF
TGTGCCAGCAGCTCCTGGACTAGCGCGAATGAGCAGTTCTTC
>-|TRBV5-1|TRBJ1-2|-
CASSFGENYGDTF
TGCGCCAGCAGCTTCGGCGAGAACTATGGCGACACCTTC
>-|TRBV29-1|TRBJ2-1|many
CSVALRDSNNEQFF
TGCAGCGTTGCCCTGAGGGATTCAAACAATGAGCAGTTCTTC
>-|TRBV6-4|TRBJ2-3|many
CASSERIGGTDTQYF
TGTGCCAGCAGTGAACGGATTGGAGGAACAGATACGCAGTATTTT
>TRBD1|TRBV15|TRBJ2-5|many
CATSRHPSGKGAGETQYF
TGTGCCACCAGCCGCCACCCGTCCGGGAAGGGGGCAGGGGAGACCCAGTACTTC
>TRBD1|TRBV5-1|TRBJ2-5|many
CASSLAWTGQETQYF
TGCGCCAGCAGCTTGGCATGGACAGGACAAGAGACCCAGTACTTC
>-|TRBV5-6|TRBJ1-1|-
CASSLAGYRAFF
TGTGCCAGCAGCTTGGCCGGGTACAGGGCTTTCTTT
>-|TRBV2|TRBJ1-5|many
CASSDRNQPQHF
TGTGCCAGCAGTGATCGGAATCAGCCCCAGCATTTT
>-|TRBV9|TRBJ2-1|many
CASSVTGPPALGNEQFF
TGTGCCAGCAGCGTGACCGGGCCCCCCGCCCTAGGGAATGAGCAGTTCTTC
>TRBD2|TRBV5-1|TRBJ2-3|many
CASSLDSGLSTDTQYF
TGCGCCAGCAGCTTGGATAGCGGGCTAAGCACAGATACGCAGTATTTT
>-|TRBV5-6|TRBJ2-1|few
CASSLVGRYNEQFF
TGTGCCAGCAGCTTGGTTGGCAGGTACAATGAGCAGTTCTTC
>-|TRBV20-1|TRBJ2-1|many
CSARELTVSSYNEQFF
TGCAGTGCTAGAGAATTGACCGTGAGCTCCTACAATGAGCAGTTCTTC
>-|TRBV20-1|TRBJ2-3|many
CSAPQADTQYF
TGCAGTGCCCCACAGGCAGATACGCAGTATTTT
>TRBD2|TRBV20-1|TRBJ2-1|many
CSARTSPYNEQFF
TGCAGTGCTAGGACTAGCCCCTACAATGAGCAGTTCTTC
>TRBD1|TRBV18|TRBJ2-1|-
CASSPDRDRGYNEQFF
TGTGCCAGCTCACCAGACCGGGACAGGGGGTACAATGAGCAGTTCTTC
>TRBD1|TRBV27|TRBJ1-2|many
CASSLSFSTGYYGYTF
TGTGCCAGCAGTTTATCCTTTTCGACAGGGTATTATGGCTACACCTTC
>TRBD1|TRBV20-1|TRBJ1-5|-
CSARDPGQGNQPQHF
TGCAGTGCTAGAGATCCCGGACAGGGCAATCAGCCCCAGCATTTT
>-|TRBV3-1|TRBJ1-1|many
CASSQGWTVGWNTEAFF
TGTGCCAGCAGCCAAGGGTGGACAGTTGGTTGGAACACTGAAGCTTTCTTT
>TRBD1|TRBV19|TRBJ2-5|few
CASSMGTVQETQYF
TGTGCCAGTAGTATGGGGACAGTACAAGAGACCCAGTACTTC
>-|TRBV7-2|TRBJ2-7|-
CASSLVSRGPTYEQYF
TGTGCCAGCAGCTTAGTGTCCCGGGGACCGACCTACGAGCAGTACTTC
>TRBD2|TRBV7-9|TRBJ2-3|-
CASSLGLAGGGDTQYF
TGTGCCAGCAGCTTAGGGTTGGCGGGAGGCGGAGATACGCAGTATTTT
>TRBD1|TRBV10-3|TRBJ2-7|many
CAAQTGSSYEQYF
TGTGCCGCCCAGACAGGGAGCTCCTACGAGCAGTACTTC
>-|TRBV5-1|TRBJ2-1|few
CASSLVGEPYNEQFF
TGCGCCAGCAGCTTGGTGGGGGAACCTTACAATGAGCAGTTCTTC
>TRBD2|TRBV11-2|TRBJ2-7|many
CASSYPSGAGETYEQYF
TGTGCCAGCAGCTACCCCTCTGGAGCGGGAGAAACCTACGAGCAGTACTTC